Listed here is a single TCR beta chain. Its antigen is not known. Gene names are mouse gene names. The CDR3 goes on 4 residues after the read ends, and that part is filled in from the germline J gene. Extraction and reverse transcription of RNA yielded cDNA as the sequencing template. Only in-frame clones appear in the TCRdb table, and some are missing; sequencing was by immunoSEQ multiplex PCR. Recorded here are about 300,000 clones, none singletons. Cells that came from pooled cutaneous lymph nodes were sorted using CD4, CD8alpha, NKG2D, NKG2ACE and other markers. These data come from a study of CD8+ T cells in alopecia areata. Study as a whole: The graft donors were approximately 6-13-month-old C3H/HeJ mice with spontaneous alopecia, and their skin went to roughly 6-11-week-old female C3H/HeJ mice. Findings of the study overall: In lesional scalp, particularly from alopecia totalis/universalis, clonality was higher than in normal scalp. TCR sharing across patients was less clear than in mice, possibly HLA-related. Besides other cells, scalp samples also yield sequences of resident alphabeta T cells from normal skin.

Trimming removed 7 bases at V and 1 base at J, with 12 bases between. The CDR3 loop spans 14 amino acids. Per the germline V gene, CDR1 is MNHDT and CDR2 is YYDKIL. This clonotype was sampled from a C3H/HeJ mouse with alopecia areata. As its MHC haplotype, the strain has H2-k. The sample was CD4+ T cells sorted from a lymph node. V usage is TRBV17 and J usage is TRBJ2-3; a weak D match, TRBD1 (5 bases). CDR3 in amino acids: CASKGRGGAETLYF. The sequenced part of the CDR3 DNA is TGTGCTAGCAAAGGGAGGGGTGGTGCAGAA.